This TCR beta chain was profiled in a study of human T cells and chemical hapten exposure. On the study more broadly: Each patient's scalp received weekly diphenylcyclopropenone throughout the approximately 24-week study. General study results and limits: The study found expanded TCRs formed significantly more large CDR3 similarity clusters than controls.

Time point of the sample: patch test 1, 2 weeks after DPC sensitization. Stated treatment: therapeutic diphenylcyclopropenone sensitization with weekly scalp DPC. The germline V gene encodes CDR1 MDHEN and CDR2 SYDVKM. Trimming cost V 11 bases and J 6 bases; bases outside gene matches: 7. The CDR3 loop spans 13 amino acids. Individual cDNA molecules each carried unique molecular identifiers attached by the library. TCRdb itself ran the RACE reads through MiXCR, one entry per CDR3 protein. This table has under 200,000 distinct CDR3 sequences, around 13% appearing once. Of note for this clonotype: Its antigen is unidentified.

The genes are TRBV28 and TRBJ2-3; 11 bases fit TRBD2. The TCR sequence derives from a woman aged 25 to 39 with alopecia areata. Some clones in this sample may be carry-over from other donors' samples. The source material was whole blood, sampled in connection with sensitization to the hapten diphenylcyclopropenone (DPC). The CDR3 sequence: CAALAGEMDTQYF. The CDR3 DNA follows: TGTGCCGCACTAGCGGGAGAAATGGATACGCAGTATTTT.